The TCR beta chain under discussion was sequenced for a study of T cell responses to AZD1222 COVID-19 vaccine (dated by TCRdb to the early 2020s). About the investigation overall: A total of about 230 trial participants underwent TCR sequencing, of whom about 200 received two doses of AZD1222 and about 25 received two doses of the MenACWY control vaccine. Trial participants were enrolled by age into subgroups of 18-55, 56-69 and 70-plus years, and roughly 160, 29 and 62 TCR-sequenced participants, respectively, were included in these subgroups.

Comments on this clone: Its antigen specificity is not known. The sample holds no much larger clone one base away, and base qualities are not on file.

General study outcomes and caveats: The 56-69-year group was small, and its depth increase did not reach significance, likely because of low power. Because no samples from the day 14 peak response were available, repertoires could be characterized only after the peak T cell response. Reportedly, almost half of the unique spike-specific TCRs recognized epitopes lying outside the regions that are mutated in the B.1.351 and B.1.1.7 variants. Conclusions about previously exposed vaccinees are limited, since just five to seven AZD1222 recipients were seropositive for SARS-CoV-2 at baseline. The whole spike protein was spanned by vaccine-associated CD4 TCRs, and dominant responses were seen in regions 160-218 and 743-854. After two AZD1222 doses, both the breadth and the depth of spike-specific TCRs were significantly higher than at day 0 and than in MenACWY recipients. Most participants were white British and females outnumbered males, and the authors suggested that clonal diversity may have been underestimated.

Reading from cysteine to phenylalanine, the CDR3 counts 16 amino acids. Here the CDR3 DNA is all that survives: 48 bases in frame from base 1. CDR1 and CDR2 are read off the germline V gene as LGHNA and YSLEER. Trimming costs V 0 bases and J 7 bases, and their ends lie 15 bases apart. The CDR3 regions of human TCRbeta chains were analyzed by immunosequencing. From the authors' description of their analysis: TCRs in the repertoires were matched against a reference library of SARS-CoV-2-specific TCRs that had been generated with the MIRA antigen-specificity platform. Breadth was defined as the fraction of unique TCRs that were SARS-CoV-2-associated, and depth was defined as the fraction of total T cells that were SARS-CoV-2-associated. Using the MIRA data, each spike-specific TCR was assigned both to the spike region to which the TCR was reactive and to a CD4 or CD8 class. Log10-transformed breadth and depth values were compared by one-way ANOVA with Sidak's multiple comparisons tests. TCRdb limited this immuneACCESS table to in-frame rearrangements with V and J called. A share of clones is missing; checked studies link under half to unresolved V genes, and the rest is unexplained. V, J and clone size are taken as reported in that table, and D and trimming were inferred from the DNA itself. In this sample the table shows 50,000 to 70,000 clones, approximately 89% of which occur a single time. Of the sample, under 25% is held by the ten largest clones.

The time point label, read with the paper, signifies: baseline before first vaccination. The treatment or condition tag for this specimen amounts to: meningococcal conjugate vaccine given as trial control. The vaccinee samples were drawn from two UK trials, COV001 and COV002, one of which was a single-blind randomized controlled phase 2/3 trial testing AZD1222 (ChAdOx1 nCoV-19) in healthy adults. Trial participant PBMC samples were collected at day 0 and day 28 after the second dose for TCRbeta chain sequencing. The specimen comprised peripheral blood, sampled on day 0 of MenACWY control vaccination. The origin of this receptor is an adult in good health. The chain links TRBV4-3 with TRBJ2-2; TRBD2 could be the D gene, as 6 bases match. The DNA sequence reads TGCGCCAGCAGCCAAGACGGGACTCCGAGAGGCGGGGAGCTGTTTTTT. This translates into CASSQDGTPRGGELFF.